This TCR beta chain was found in a study of cytomegalovirus exposure and HLA in healthy donors. Note on this clone: Its antigen is unknown.

Whole-study results and caveats: Another analysis was done later, and it associated 15,000 to 20,000 TCR beta sequences with HLA alleles at 0.05 false discovery rate. A prior analysis recorded that most TCR beta V segments were productive about 87% or about 30% of the time. For most subjects, TCR beta sequences were reported to predict HLA-A and HLA-B alleles with accuracy. The study designated around 150 TCR beta chains cytomegalovirus-associated.

Researchers ran the PCR with 60 Vbeta and 13 Jbeta primers. Data came from immunoSEQ multiplex PCR; TCRdb stores just in-frame clones and leaves some out. The top ten hold under 2% of the sample, which has about 160,000 clones, roughly four fifths seen once. Source material: PBMCs. The TCR was taken from a young woman in good health and CMV-seronegative.

The CDR3 DNA sequence: TGTGCCAGCAGCCTTCGACAGGGGACGCCCTACGAGCAGTACTTC. It yields the protein CASSLRQGTPYEQYF. The chain employs TRBV14 and TRBJ2-7; 8 bases map to TRBD1. J gave up 2 bases and V 4 bases, and 7 bases lay outside the gene matches. Germline lookup yields CDR1 SGHDN and CDR2 FVKESK. The CDR3 spans 15 residues.